These 29 T cell receptor beta chains came from one sample sequenced in a study of T cells after posttransplantation cyclophosphamide. The assay was immunoSEQ multiplex PCR, and TCRdb's table has in-frame clones only and misses some. The sample yields more than 60,000 clones, just under 95% seen once. Sequences were obtained from PBMCs. These receptors all stem from a woman in her thirties in good health and a related stem cell transplant donor.

This chain uses TRBV7-2 with TRBJ1-3; D not resolved. Germline values: CDR1 SGHTA, CDR2 FQGNSA. V was shortened by 1 base and J by 4 bases, with 11 bases between the two germline ends. The CDR3 covers 15 residues. CDR3 coding DNA: TGTGCCAGCAGCTTAGGCCCGGGCATCGGAAACACCATATATTTT. Its protein product is CASSLGPGIGNTIYF.

The chain has TRBV19 and TRBJ2-7; the D gene is possibly TRBD1 (6 bases). Trimming stripped 10 bases from V and 1 base from J, with 20 bases between. Germline CDR1 LNHDA, CDR2 SQIVND (reference sequence). The CDR3 is 15 amino acids. The CDR3: CATSQPAGVSYEQYF. CDR3 bases: TGTGCCACCTCCCAGCCGGCAGGGGTGTCCTACGAGCAGTACTTC.

The chain recombines TRBV5-4 with TRBJ2-7; 10 bases line up with TRBD1. This CDR3 has 15 residues. Unmatched junction bases numbered 9, after V lost 4 bases and J lost 5 bases. CDR1 and CDR2 (germline): SGHNT, YYREEE (reference sequence). This CDR3 is CASSALDRGFNEQYF. The CDR3 bases are TGTGCCAGCAGCGCCCTGGACAGGGGGTTTAACGAGCAGTACTTC.

The rearrangement links TRBV5-1 to TRBJ2-5, with 7 bases that match TRBD2. V lost 3 bases to trimming and J lost 2 bases; unmatched junction nucleotides: 7. CDR1 SGHRS and CDR2 YFSETQ come from the germline V gene. CDR3 length equals 15 residues. Here the CDR3 DNA reads TGCGCCAGCAGCTACACGGGGGGTACACAAGAGACCCAGTACTTC. It translates to CASSYTGGTQETQYF.

The chain recombines TRBV6-5 with TRBJ2-1; D is perhaps TRBD2 (6 bases). The CDR3 spans 15 residues. CDR1 is MNHEY, CDR2 SVGAGI, per germline. Trimming removed 5 bases from V and 9 bases from J, with 20 bases in between. The CDR3 spells CASSASWGRNSEQFF. DNA of the CDR3: TGTGCCAGCAGTGCCTCTTGGGGGAGGAACTCTGAGCAGTTCTTC.

The CDR3 spells CASSEGVLAKNIQYF. In DNA form, the CDR3 reads TGCGCCAGCAGTGAGGGGGTTCTAGCCAAAAACATTCAGTACTTC. This chain connects TRBV10-2 to TRBJ2-4; D ambiguous. The CDR3 has 15 amino acids. Germline loops: CDR1 WSHSY, CDR2 SAAADI. V was shortened by 2 bases and J by 0 bases, with 8 bases between the two germline ends.

This chain joins TRBV18 and TRBJ2-7; 7 nucleotides match TRBD1. Germline V lookup: CDR1 KGHSH, CDR2 LQKENI. V lost 4 bases, J lost 4 bases, and 4 bases stayed unmatched. This CDR3 contains 13 residues. The CDR3 bases are TGTGCCAGCTCACTGGGACAGACTTACGAGCAGTACTTC. Translation: CASSLGQTYEQYF.

The rearrangement links TRBV20-1 to TRBJ1-1; D is unresolved. The CDR3 has 11 residues. Between the trimmed V and J ends, which lost 4 bases and 6 bases, there was a span of 9 bases. CDR1 and CDR2 from the germline V gene are DFQATT and SNEGSKA (reference sequence). CDR3 protein: CSATGMSEAFF. CDR3 DNA sequence: TGCAGTGCTACTGGAATGTCTGAAGCTTTCTTT.

The chain has TRBV6-1 and TRBJ1-1; the D gene is possibly TRBD1 (6 bases). Trimming removed 8 bases at V and 9 bases at J, with 16 bases between. The CDR3 totals 12 residues. CDR1 is MNHNS and CDR2 is SASEGT in the germline V gene. DNA of the CDR3: TGTGCCAGCGCCAGGGGTCAGACTCAAGCTTTCTTT. Amino acids: CASARGQTQAFF.

With respect to this clone: One end of the junction does not line up with germline, which may come from a read error. The chain recombines TRBV7-9 with TRBJ2-7; D not resolved. Germline CDR1 SEHNR, CDR2 FQNEAQ (reference sequence). This CDR3 comprises 12 residues. The CDR3 protein is CASRLGSYEQYF. CDR3 DNA sequence: TGTGCCAGCAGGTTAGGCAGCTACGAGCAGTACTTC. The full variable domain, rest sourced from reference TRBV7-9 and TRBJ2-7, is DTGVSQNPRHKITKRGQNVTFRCDPISEHNRLYWYRQTLGQGPEFLTYFQNEAQLEKSRLLSDRFSAERPKGSFSTLEIQRTEQGDSAMYLCASRLGSYEQYFGPGTRLTVT.

This rearrangement joins TRBV5-8 to TRBJ2-3; 9 nucleotides match TRBD2. Trimming took 4 bases from V and 3 from J; bases not matched to a gene: 6. CDR1 SGHTS and CDR2 YDEGEE come from the germline V gene. The CDR3 has 15 residues. CDR3 amino acids: CASSTYSGGTDTQYF. CDR3 sequence (DNA): TGTGCCAGCAGCACCTATAGCGGGGGAACAGATACGCAGTATTTT.

This rearrangement joins TRBV19 to TRBJ1-3, with no clear D. Per germline, CDR1 LNHDA and CDR2 SQIVND (reference sequence). This CDR3 is built from 13 residues. V was shortened by 6 bases and J by 0 bases, with 6 bases between the two germline ends. The DNA of the CDR3 is TGTGCCAGTAGCGGGTTCTCTGGAAACACCATATATTTT. Protein sequence: CASSGFSGNTIYF.

V usage is TRBV6-1 and J usage is TRBJ1-1; TRBD1 agrees at 9 bases. Trimming removed 1 base from V and 3 bases from J; junction bases left unmatched: 3. This CDR3 has 15 amino acids. Germline lookup yields CDR1 MNHNS and CDR2 SASEGT. The CDR3 DNA reads TGTGCCAGCAGTGAAGAGGGACAGGGCCACACTGAAGCTTTCTTT. It translates to CASSEEGQGHTEAFF.

The V call is TRBV5-1, the J call TRBJ1-5, with TRBD1 matching over 10 bases. The germline V gene encodes CDR1 SGHRS and CDR2 YFSETQ. After removal of 1 base from V and 11 bases from J, the junction contained 9 bases not matched to a gene. The CDR3 spans 15 residues. The CDR3 reads CASSLSGTGDSAQHF. The CDR3 DNA sequence: TGCGCCAGCAGCTTGTCCGGGACAGGGGATAGTGCCCAGCATTTT.

This chain connects TRBV5-1 to TRBJ2-2, with D unresolved. The V end lost 0 bases, the J end lost 2 bases, and 8 bases lay between the germline ends. Germline CDR1 and CDR2: SGHRS and YFSETQ. The CDR3 covers 15 residues. Here the CDR3 reads CASSLAAANTGELFF. The CDR3 DNA reads TGCGCCAGCAGCTTGGCTGCAGCAAACACCGGGGAGCTGTTTTTT.

The rearrangement uses TRBV6-5 and TRBJ1-1, with no clear D. The V gene's germline CDR1 is MNHEY and CDR2 SVGAGI. This CDR3 contains 11 residues. Trimming removed 9 bases at V and 0 bases at J, with 5 bases between. CDR3 bases: TGTGCCAGTCGAATGAACACTGAAGCTTTCTTT. Amino acids: CASRMNTEAFF.

The chain is built from TRBV6-1 and TRBJ1-1; D is unclear. Trimming took off 2 bases at V and 6 bases at J, with 10 bases between the two ends. This CDR3 spans 13 amino acids. Looked up from germline, CDR1 is MNHNS and CDR2 is SASEGT. Here the CDR3 DNA reads TGTGCCAGCAGTGAATACCCGGGCGCTGAAGCTTTCTTT. Residues: CASSEYPGAEAFF.

V gene TRBV5-1 combines with J gene TRBJ2-1, with no clear D. V lost 0 bases to trimming and J lost 0 bases, with 10 bases between them. Germline V CDR1 and CDR2: SGHRS, YFSETQ. This CDR3 comprises 16 residues. CDR3 DNA: TGCGCCAGCAGCTTGGGACCCACCGACTCCTACAATGAGCAGTTCTTC. This sequence encodes CASSLGPTDSYNEQFF.

V usage is TRBV5-1 and J usage is TRBJ1-2; D gene uncertain. Trimming pared 0 bases from V and 8 bases from J, leaving 14 bases between. The CDR3 loop spans 14 amino acids. Germline CDR1 reads SGHRS; CDR2 reads YFSETQ. CDR3 sequence (DNA): TGCGCCAGCAGCTTGGCCGTGGGATCGGGCGGCTACACCTTC. It yields the protein CASSLAVGSGGYTF.

The chain uses TRBV4-1 and TRBJ2-3; D gene unclear. Germline lookup yields CDR1 MGHRA and CDR2 YSYEKL. The CDR3 length is 18 residues. Trimming shortened V by 1 base and J by 2 bases, and 19 bases separated the two germline ends. The CDR3 here is CASSQGSGPRGSTDTQYF. The CDR3 DNA is TGCGCCAGCAGCCAAGGGTCAGGCCCCAGAGGTTCCACAGATACGCAGTATTTT.

The chain is built from TRBV5-6 and TRBJ1-1, with unresolved D. Trimming removed 1 base at V and 1 base at J, with 8 bases between. Germline values: CDR1 SGHDT, CDR2 YYEEEE. The CDR3 length is 14 residues. The CDR3 is CASSLLGPNTEAFF. CDR3 nucleotide sequence: TGTGCCAGCAGCTTGCTGGGTCCGAACACTGAAGCTTTCTTT.

The chain links TRBV6-5 to TRBJ2-7, with unresolved D. The CDR3 totals 12 residues. Trimming removed 4 bases at V and 6 bases at J, with 10 bases between. In germline, CDR1 is MNHEY, CDR2 SVGAGI. CDR3 protein: CASSSDRVEQYF. Here the CDR3 DNA reads TGTGCCAGCAGTTCCGACCGGGTCGAGCAGTACTTC.

This clone was observed once. The CDR3 sequence: CASSVGRTPIDGYTF. Here the CDR3 DNA reads TGTGCCAGCAGCGTAGGCCGGACACCTATCGACGGCTACACCTTC. The chain combines TRBV9 with TRBJ1-2, with a weak D call TRBD1 (5 bases). The ends were cut back, 0 bases at V and 8 bases at J, with 17 bases in the middle. The germline V gene encodes CDR1 SGDLS and CDR2 YYNGEE. The CDR3 covers 15 residues.

The J gene is TRBJ1-1, the V gene TRBV12-5; D ambiguous. This CDR3 spans 14 amino acids. Looked up from germline, CDR1 is LGHNT and CDR2 is FRNRAP. Trimming stripped 6 bases from V and 0 bases from J, with 11 bases between. For the CDR3, the DNA is TGTGCTAGTGGCCCAAGTCCTTTGAACACTGAAGCTTTCTTT. Amino acid sequence: CASGPSPLNTEAFF. The entire variable domain, with the rest obtained from reference TRBV12-5 and TRBJ1-1, is as follows: DARVTQTPRHKVTEMGQEVTMRCQPILGHNTVFWYRQTMMQGLELLAYFRNRAPLDDSGMPKDRFSAEMPDATLATLKIQPSEPRDSAVYFCASGPSPLNTEAFFGQGTRLTVV.

The table lists this clone with a few counts. The V gene is TRBV18, the J gene TRBJ1-2; D is perhaps TRBD1 (5 bases). CDR1 is KGHSH and CDR2 is LQKENI in the germline V gene. Trimming cost V 0 bases and J 0 bases, with 8 bases left between them. The CDR3 totals 15 residues. The CDR3 is CASSPPAGTNYGYTF. The CDR3 coding sequence is TGTGCCAGCTCACCACCTGCAGGGACTAACTATGGCTACACCTTC.

This sequence joins TRBV6-5 and TRBJ1-1; no clear D. Germline CDR1 MNHEY, CDR2 SVGAGI. CDR3 length: 14 residues. V lost 5 bases, J lost 1 base, and 11 bases lay in between. The CDR3 nucleotides read TGTGCCAGCAGTCCGAGCCATGGGAACACTGAAGCTTTCTTT. Translation gives CASSPSHGNTEAFF.

The V call is TRBV28, the J call TRBJ1-2, with TRBD1 matching 7 bases. CDR3 size: 14 residues. Unmatched junction bases numbered 7, after V lost 6 bases and J lost 3 bases. Germline CDR1 is MDHEN and CDR2 is SYDVKM. CDR3 in amino acids: CASRGGRGYYGYTF. The CDR3 DNA follows: TGTGCCAGCAGGGGGGGCAGGGGGTACTATGGCTACACCTTC.

The V gene is TRBV2, the J gene TRBJ1-3, with D possibly TRBD1 on 6 matching bases. Germline CDR1 SNHLY, CDR2 FYNNEI. Between the trimmed V and J ends, which lost 7 bases and 4 bases, there was a span of 11 bases. The CDR3 has 13 amino acids. CDR3 DNA sequence: TGTGCCAGCAAGCTGGGACAAGGAAACACCATATATTTT. It encodes CASKLGQGNTIYF.

CDR3 in amino acids: CASSFGQRNEKLFF. CDR3 DNA: TGTGCCAGCAGTTTTGGACAGCGTAATGAAAAACTGTTTTTT. The J gene is TRBJ1-4, the V gene TRBV27; D may be TRBD1 (6 bases). Germline lookup yields CDR1 MNHEY and CDR2 SMNVEV (reference sequence). V was clipped by 3 bases and J by 4 bases, with 9 bases between them. The CDR3 totals 14 residues.